The present entry profiles one TCR beta chain with its context. Its antigen is still unknown. J lost 2 bases, V lost 9 bases, and 4 bases had no gene match. The CDR3 is 13 residues long. Germline V gene data show CDR1 as SGHVS and CDR2 as FQNEAQ. The data were taken from a study of cytomegalovirus exposure and HLA in healthy donors. Overall study results and limits: Common viral pathogens seemed to be connected with several of the most significant clusters, according to a later analysis. Sequencing had likely introduced a cluster of highly shared sequence variants as an artifact.

A multiplex PCR was run with 60 Vbeta primers and 13 Jbeta primers. Assay used: immunoSEQ multiplex PCR; TCRdb lists only in-frame clones, some missing. The sample lists over 130,000 clones; about four fifths were seen once. The receptor was isolated from a human donor in good health. Material for sequencing was PBMCs. The chain couples TRBV7-8 to TRBJ2-1; 7 bases map to TRBD2. The CDR3 region has the DNA TGTGCCAGTAACGGACTAGCCTACAATGAGCAGTTCTTC. This encodes CASNGLAYNEQFF.